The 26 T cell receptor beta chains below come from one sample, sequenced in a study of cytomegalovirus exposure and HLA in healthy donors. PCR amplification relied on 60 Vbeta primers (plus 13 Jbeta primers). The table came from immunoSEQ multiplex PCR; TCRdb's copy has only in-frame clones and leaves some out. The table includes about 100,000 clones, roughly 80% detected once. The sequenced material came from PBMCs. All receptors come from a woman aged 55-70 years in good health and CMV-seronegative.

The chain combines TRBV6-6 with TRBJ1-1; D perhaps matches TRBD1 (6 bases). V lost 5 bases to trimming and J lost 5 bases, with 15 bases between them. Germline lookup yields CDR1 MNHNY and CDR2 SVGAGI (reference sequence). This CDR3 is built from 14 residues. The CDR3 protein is CASSHTGRETEAFF. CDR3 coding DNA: TGTGCCAGCAGTCATACAGGGCGGGAGACTGAAGCTTTCTTT.

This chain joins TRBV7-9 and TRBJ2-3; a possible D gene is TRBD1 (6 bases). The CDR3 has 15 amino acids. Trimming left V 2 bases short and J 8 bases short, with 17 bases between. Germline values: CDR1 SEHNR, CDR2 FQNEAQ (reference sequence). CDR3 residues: CASSLLSGELTTQYF. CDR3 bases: TGTGCCAGCAGCTTATTGTCAGGGGAACTCACTACGCAGTATTTT.

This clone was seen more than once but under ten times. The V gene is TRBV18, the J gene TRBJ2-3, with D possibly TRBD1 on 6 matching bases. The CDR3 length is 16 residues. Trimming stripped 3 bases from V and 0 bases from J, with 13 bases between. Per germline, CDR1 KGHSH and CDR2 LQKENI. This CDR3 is CASSPRGFDSTDTQYF. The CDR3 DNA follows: TGTGCCAGCTCACCCAGGGGCTTCGATAGCACAGATACGCAGTATTTT.

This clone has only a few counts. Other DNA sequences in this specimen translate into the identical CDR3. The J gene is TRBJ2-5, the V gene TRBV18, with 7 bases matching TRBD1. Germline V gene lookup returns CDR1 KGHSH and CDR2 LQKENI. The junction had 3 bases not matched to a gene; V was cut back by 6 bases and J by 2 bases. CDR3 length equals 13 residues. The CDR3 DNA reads TGTGCCAGCTCCCCGACAGGGCAAGAGACCCAGTACTTC. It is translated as CASSPTGQETQYF.

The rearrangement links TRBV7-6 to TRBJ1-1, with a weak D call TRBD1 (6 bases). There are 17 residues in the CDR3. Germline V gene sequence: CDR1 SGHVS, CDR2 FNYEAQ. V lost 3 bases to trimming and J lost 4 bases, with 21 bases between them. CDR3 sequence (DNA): TGTGCCAGCAGCTTGAGACCCTCGACAGGTATCGGCACTGAAGCTTTCTTT. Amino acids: CASSLRPSTGIGTEAFF.

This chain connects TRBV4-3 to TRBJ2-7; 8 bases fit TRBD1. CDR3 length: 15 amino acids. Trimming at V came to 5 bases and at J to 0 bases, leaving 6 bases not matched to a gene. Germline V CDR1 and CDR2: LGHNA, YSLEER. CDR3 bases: TGCGCCAGCAGCGGCCGGACAGGGAGCTCCTACGAGCAGTACTTC. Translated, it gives CASSGRTGSSYEQYF.

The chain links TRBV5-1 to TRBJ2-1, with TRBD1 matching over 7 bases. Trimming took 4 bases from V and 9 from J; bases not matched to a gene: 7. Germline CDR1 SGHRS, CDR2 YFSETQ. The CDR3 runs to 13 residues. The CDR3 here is CASSLTGSLEQFF. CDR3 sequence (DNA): TGCGCCAGCAGCCTGACAGGGTCTCTTGAGCAGTTCTTC. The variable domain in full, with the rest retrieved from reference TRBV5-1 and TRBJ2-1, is KAGVTQTPRYLIKTRGQQVTLSCSPISGHRSVSWYQQTPGQGLQFLFEYFSETQRNKGNFPGRFSGRQFSNSRSEMNVSTLELGDSALYLCASSLTGSLEQFFGPGTRLTVL.

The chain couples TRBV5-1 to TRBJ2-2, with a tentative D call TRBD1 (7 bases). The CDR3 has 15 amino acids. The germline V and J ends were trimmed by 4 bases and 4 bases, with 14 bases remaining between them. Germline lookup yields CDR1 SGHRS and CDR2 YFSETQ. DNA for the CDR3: TGCGCCAGCAGCGCGGGACAGCCCAGCACCGGGGAGCTGTTTTTT. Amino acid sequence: CASSAGQPSTGELFF.

CDR3 DNA sequence: TGTGCCAGCAGCTTGAACAGGCGTCTCCACTCTGGGGCCAACGTCCTGACTTTC. Amino acids: CASSLNRRLHSGANVLTF. The chain recombines TRBV5-6 with TRBJ2-6, with TRBD1 as a possible D gene (5 bases). The CDR3 runs to 18 residues. Trimming removed 1 base at V and 0 bases at J, with 14 bases between. Germline loops: CDR1 SGHDT, CDR2 YYEEEE.

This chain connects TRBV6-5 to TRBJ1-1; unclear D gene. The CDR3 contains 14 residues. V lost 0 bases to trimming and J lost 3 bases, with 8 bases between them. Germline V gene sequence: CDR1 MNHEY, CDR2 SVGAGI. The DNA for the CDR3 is TGTGCCAGCAGTTACTCGGCGGGGTACACTGAAGCTTTCTTT. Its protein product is CASSYSAGYTEAFF.

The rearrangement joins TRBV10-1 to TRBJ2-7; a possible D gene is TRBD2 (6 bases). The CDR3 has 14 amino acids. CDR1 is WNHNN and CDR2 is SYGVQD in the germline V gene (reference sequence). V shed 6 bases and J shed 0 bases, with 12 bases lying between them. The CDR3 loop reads CASSFGGSSYEQYF. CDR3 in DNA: TGCGCCAGCAGCTTTGGAGGGAGCTCCTACGAGCAGTACTTC.

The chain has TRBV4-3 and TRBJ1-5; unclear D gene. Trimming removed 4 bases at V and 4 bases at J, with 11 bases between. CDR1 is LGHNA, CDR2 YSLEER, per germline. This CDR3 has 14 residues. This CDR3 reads CASSLRTGNQPQHF. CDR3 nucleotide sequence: TGCGCCAGCAGCCTTCGGACGGGAAATCAGCCCCAGCATTTT.

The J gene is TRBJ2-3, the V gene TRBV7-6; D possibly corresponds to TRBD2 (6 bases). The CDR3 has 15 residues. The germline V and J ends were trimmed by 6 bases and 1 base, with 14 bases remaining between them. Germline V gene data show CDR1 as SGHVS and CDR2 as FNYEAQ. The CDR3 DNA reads TGTGCCAGCAGTTCCTCGGGACTCGGCACAGATACGCAGTATTTT. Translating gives CASSSSGLGTDTQYF.

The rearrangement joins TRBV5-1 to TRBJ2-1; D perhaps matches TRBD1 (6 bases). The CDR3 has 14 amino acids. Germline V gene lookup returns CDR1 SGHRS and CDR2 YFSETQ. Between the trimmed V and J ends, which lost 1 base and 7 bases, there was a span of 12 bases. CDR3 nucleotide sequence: TGCGCCAGCAGCTTGACAGGGCTGGGGAATGAGCAGTTCTTC. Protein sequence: CASSLTGLGNEQFF.

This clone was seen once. This CDR3 reads CSGTGSTDTQYF. CDR3 in DNA: TGCAGTGGGACAGGGAGCACAGATACGCAGTATTTT. The chain combines TRBV29-1 with TRBJ2-3, with 9 bases identical to TRBD1. Looked up from germline, CDR1 is SQVTM and CDR2 is ANQGSEA. The CDR3 is 12 residues long.

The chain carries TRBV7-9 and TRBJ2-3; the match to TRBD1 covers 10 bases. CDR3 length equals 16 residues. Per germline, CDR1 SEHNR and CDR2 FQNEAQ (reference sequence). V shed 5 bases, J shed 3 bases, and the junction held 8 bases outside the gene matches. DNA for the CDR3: TGTGCCAGCAGCACTCGACAGGGGGCCGTAACAGATACGCAGTATTTT. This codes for CASSTRQGAVTDTQYF.

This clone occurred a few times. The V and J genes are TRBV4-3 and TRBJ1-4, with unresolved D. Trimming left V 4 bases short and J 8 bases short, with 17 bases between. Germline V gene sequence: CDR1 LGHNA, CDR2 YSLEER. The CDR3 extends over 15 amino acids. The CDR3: CASSPIGRFREKLFF. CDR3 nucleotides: TGCGCCAGCAGCCCAATAGGGAGGTTTAGGGAAAAACTGTTTTTT.

The CDR3 protein is CASSDFGGQETQYF. The CDR3 nucleotides are TGTGCCAGCAGTGACTTTGGAGGCCAAGAGACCCAGTACTTC. The chain recombines TRBV25-1 with TRBJ2-5, with a tentative D call TRBD2 (5 bases). The V end was cut by 3 bases, the J end by 1 base, with 9 bases between. CDR3 size: 14 residues. From germline, CDR1 is MGHDK and CDR2 SYGVNS.

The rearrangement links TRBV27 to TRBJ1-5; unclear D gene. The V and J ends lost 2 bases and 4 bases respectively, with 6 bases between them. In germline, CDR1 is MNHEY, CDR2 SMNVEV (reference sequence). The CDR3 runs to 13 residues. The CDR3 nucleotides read TGTGCCAGCAGTTTAGGAGCGAATCAGCCCCAGCATTTT. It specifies CASSLGANQPQHF.

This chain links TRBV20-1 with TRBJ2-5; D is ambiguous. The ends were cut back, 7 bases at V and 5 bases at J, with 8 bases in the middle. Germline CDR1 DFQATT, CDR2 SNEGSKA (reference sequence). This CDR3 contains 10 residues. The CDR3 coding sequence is TGCAGTGGGAGTCCGGAGACCCAGTACTTC. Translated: CSGSPETQYF.

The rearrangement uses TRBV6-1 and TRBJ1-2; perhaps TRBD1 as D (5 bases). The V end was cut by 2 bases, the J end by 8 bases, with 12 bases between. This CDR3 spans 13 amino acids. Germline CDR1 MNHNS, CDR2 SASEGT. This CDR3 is CASSEQGAGGYTF. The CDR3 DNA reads TGTGCCAGCAGTGAACAGGGAGCGGGGGGCTACACCTTC.

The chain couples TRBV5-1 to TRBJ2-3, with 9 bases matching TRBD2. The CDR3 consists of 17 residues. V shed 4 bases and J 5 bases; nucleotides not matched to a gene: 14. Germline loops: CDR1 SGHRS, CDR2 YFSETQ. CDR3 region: CASSLPLTAGGQDTQYF. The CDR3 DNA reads TGCGCCAGCAGCCTCCCACTAACGGCGGGGGGGCAAGATACGCAGTATTTT.

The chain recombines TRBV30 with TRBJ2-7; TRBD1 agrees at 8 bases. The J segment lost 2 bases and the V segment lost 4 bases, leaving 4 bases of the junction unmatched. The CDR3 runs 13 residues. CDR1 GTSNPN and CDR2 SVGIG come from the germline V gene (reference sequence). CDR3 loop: CAWNRGMTYEQYF. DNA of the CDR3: TGTGCCTGGAACAGGGGGATGACCTACGAGCAGTACTTC. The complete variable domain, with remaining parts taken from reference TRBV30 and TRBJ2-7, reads SQTIHQWPATLVQPVGSPLSLECTVEGTSNPNLYWYRQAAGRGLQLLFYSVGIGQISSEVPQNLSASRPQDRQFILSSKKLLLSDSGFYLCAWNRGMTYEQYFGPGTRLTVT.

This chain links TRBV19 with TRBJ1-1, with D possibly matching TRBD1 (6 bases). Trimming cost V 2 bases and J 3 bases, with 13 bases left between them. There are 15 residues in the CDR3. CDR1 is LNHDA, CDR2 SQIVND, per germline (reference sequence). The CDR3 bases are TGTGCCAGTAGTATAAACGGGGGGGCCCACACTGAAGCTTTCTTT. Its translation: CASSINGGAHTEAFF.

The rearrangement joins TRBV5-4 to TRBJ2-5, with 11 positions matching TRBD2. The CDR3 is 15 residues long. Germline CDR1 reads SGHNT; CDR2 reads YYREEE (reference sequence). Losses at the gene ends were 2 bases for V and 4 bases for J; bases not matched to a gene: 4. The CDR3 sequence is CASSFRLAGGETQYF. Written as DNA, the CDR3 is TGTGCCAGCAGCTTCCGCCTAGCGGGAGGAGAGACCCAGTACTTC.

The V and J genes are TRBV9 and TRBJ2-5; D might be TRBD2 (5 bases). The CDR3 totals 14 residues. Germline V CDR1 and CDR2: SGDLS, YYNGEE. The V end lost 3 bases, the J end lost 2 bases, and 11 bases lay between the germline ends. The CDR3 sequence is CASSALGPQETQYF. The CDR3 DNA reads TGTGCCAGCAGCGCACTAGGGCCTCAAGAGACCCAGTACTTC.